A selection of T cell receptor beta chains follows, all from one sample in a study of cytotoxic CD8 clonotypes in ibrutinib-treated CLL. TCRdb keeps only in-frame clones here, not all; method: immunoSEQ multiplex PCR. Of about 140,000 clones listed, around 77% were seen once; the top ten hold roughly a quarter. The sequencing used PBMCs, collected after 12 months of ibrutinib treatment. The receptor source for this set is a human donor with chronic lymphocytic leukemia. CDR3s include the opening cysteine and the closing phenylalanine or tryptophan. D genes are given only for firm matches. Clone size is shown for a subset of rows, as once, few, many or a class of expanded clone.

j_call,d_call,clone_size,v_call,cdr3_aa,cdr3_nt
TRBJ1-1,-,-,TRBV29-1,CSVRGGNTEAFF,TGCAGCGTTCGAGGCGGGAACACTGAAGCTTTCTTT
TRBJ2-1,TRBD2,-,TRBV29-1,CSVLAGATYNEQFF,TGCAGCGTTTTAGCGGGGGCGACCTACAATGAGCAGTTCTTC
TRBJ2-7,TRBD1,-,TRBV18,CASSQGQGVVEQYF,TGTGCCAGCTCACAGGGACAGGGGGTGGTCGAGCAGTACTTC
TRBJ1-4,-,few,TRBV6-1,CASSERPPGLNEKLFF,TGTGCCAGCAGTGAACGGCCTCCGGGCCTTAATGAAAAACTGTTTTTT
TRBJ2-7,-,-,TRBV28,CASSPPPGTTYEQYF,TGTGCCAGCAGTCCTCCCCCAGGGACAACTTACGAGCAGTACTTC
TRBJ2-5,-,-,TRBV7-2,CASSLVVQETQYF,TGTGCCAGCAGCTTAGTGGTCCAAGAGACCCAGTACTTC
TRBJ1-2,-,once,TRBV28,CASSLVPALKDGYTF,TGTGCCAGCAGTTTAGTCCCAGCCCTTAAGGATGGCTACACCTTC
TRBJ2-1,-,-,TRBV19,CASSIPGISTYNEQFF,TGTGCCAGTAGTATTCCAGGGATTAGTACCTACAATGAGCAGTTCTTC
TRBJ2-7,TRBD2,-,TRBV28,CASIRGLAGVEQYF,TGTGCCAGCATCCGCGGACTAGCGGGAGTCGAGCAGTACTTC
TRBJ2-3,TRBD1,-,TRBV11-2,CASSWGQGTDTQYF,TGTGCCAGCAGCTGGGGACAGGGCACAGATACGCAGTATTTT